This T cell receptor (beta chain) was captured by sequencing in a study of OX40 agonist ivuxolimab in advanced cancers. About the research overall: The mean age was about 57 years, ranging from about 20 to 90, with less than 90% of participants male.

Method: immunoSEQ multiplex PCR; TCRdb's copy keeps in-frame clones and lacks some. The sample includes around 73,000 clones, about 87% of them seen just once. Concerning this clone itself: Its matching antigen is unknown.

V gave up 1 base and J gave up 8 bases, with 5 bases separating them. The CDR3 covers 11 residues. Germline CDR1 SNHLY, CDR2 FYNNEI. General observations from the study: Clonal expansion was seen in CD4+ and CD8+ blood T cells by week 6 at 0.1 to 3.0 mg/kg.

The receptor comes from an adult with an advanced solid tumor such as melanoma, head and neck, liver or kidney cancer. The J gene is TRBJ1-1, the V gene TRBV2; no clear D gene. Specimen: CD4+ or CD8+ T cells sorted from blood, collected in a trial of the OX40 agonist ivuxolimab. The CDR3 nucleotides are TGTGCCAGCAGTGAAGGAGGGGAAGCTTTCTTT. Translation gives CASSEGGEAFF.